One and the same sample provided the 23 T cell receptor beta chains below, sequenced in a study of cytomegalovirus exposure and HLA in healthy donors. In the PCR, 60 Vbeta and 13 Jbeta primers were used. TCRdb's table, derived via immunoSEQ multiplex PCR, lists solely in-frame clones and lacks some. The top ten hold less than 4% of the sample, which has 100,000 or so clones, roughly four fifths seen once. Sequencing was performed on PBMCs. These receptors were obtained from a man younger than 40 in good health and CMV-seropositive.

The V and J genes are TRBV6-5 and TRBJ2-7; 8 nucleotides line up with TRBD1. The germline V gene encodes CDR1 MNHEY and CDR2 SVGAGI. The CDR3 is 13 residues long. With 5 bases clipped from V and 5 bases from J, the junction kept 5 bases outside the gene matches. CDR3 in amino acids: CASSTRQGHEQYF. The DNA of the CDR3 is TGTGCCAGCAGTACACGACAGGGGCACGAGCAGTACTTC.

The J gene is TRBJ2-1, the V gene TRBV5-1; TRBD2 agrees at 11 bases. This CDR3 spans 17 amino acids. V shed 0 bases and J 2 bases; nucleotides not matched to a gene: 4. In germline, CDR1 is SGHRS, CDR2 YFSETQ. The CDR3 loop is CASSLGLAGLAYNEQFF. As DNA, the CDR3 is TGCGCCAGCAGCTTGGGACTAGCGGGACTCGCCTACAATGAGCAGTTCTTC.

The chain combines TRBV5-5 with TRBJ2-7; maybe TRBD1 (6 bases). Trimming took off 4 bases at V and 0 bases at J, with 11 bases between the two ends. CDR3 length: 14 amino acids. Germline V gives CDR1 SGHKS, CDR2 YYEKEE (reference sequence). Here the CDR3 DNA reads TGTGCCAGCAGCAGGACAGCCCCCTCCTACGAGCAGTACTTC. It is translated as CASSRTAPSYEQYF. Looking up the rest from reference TRBV5-5 and TRBJ2-7 gives the full variable domain: DAGVTQSPTHLIKTRGQQVTLRCSPISGHKSVSWYQQVLGQGPQFIFQYYEKEERGRGNFPDRFSARQFPNYSSELNVNALLLGDSALYLCASSRTAPSYEQYFGPGTRLTVT.

This clone appeared once. Additional DNA sequences in this sample encode the identical CDR3. The chain is built from TRBV15 and TRBJ2-1; TRBD1 agrees at 9 bases. The germline CDR1 and CDR2 sequences are LNHNV and YYDKDF (reference sequence). V was pared by 2 bases and J by 6 bases, with 11 bases of the junction left unmatched. The CDR3 has 17 amino acids. The CDR3 DNA follows: TGTGCCACCAGCAGAACCGAGGGACAGGGAATACGCAATGAGCAGTTCTTC. This gives the protein CATSRTEGQGIRNEQFF.

The chain carries TRBV7-8 and TRBJ2-1, with D possibly being TRBD2 (6 bases). V was trimmed by 1 base and J by 0 bases, leaving 16 bases between them. Germline CDR1 reads SGHVS; CDR2 reads FQNEAQ. The CDR3 is 18 amino acids. Here the CDR3 reads CASSLDMAGILSYNEQFF. The CDR3 DNA reads as TGTGCCAGCAGCTTAGATATGGCGGGAATCCTCTCCTACAATGAGCAGTTCTTC. The full variable domain, with the rest looked up from reference TRBV7-8 and TRBJ2-1, is GAGVSQSPRYKVAKRGQDVALRCDPISGHVSLFWYQQALGQGPEFLTYFQNEAQLDKSGLPSDRFFAERPEGSVSTLKIQRTQQEDSAVYLCASSLDMAGILSYNEQFFGPGTRLTVL.

The rearrangement joins TRBV7-2 to TRBJ1-6; D gene uncertain. CDR3 length: 15 residues. Germline CDR1 reads SGHTA; CDR2 reads FQGNSA. The V gene lost 1 base and the J gene lost 7 bases, with 11 bases spanning the gap. DNA of the CDR3: TGTGCCAGCAGCTTAGGTCCCTCCCGGAATTCACCCCTCCACTTT. As protein: CASSLGPSRNSPLHF. Based on the CDR3 plus reference TRBV7-2 and TRBJ1-6, the full variable domain is GAGVSQSPSNKVTEKGKDVELRCDPISGHTALYWYRQSLGQGLEFLIYFQGNSAPDKSGLPSDRFSAERTGGSVSTLTIQRTQQEDSAVYLCASSLGPSRNSPLHFGNGTRLTVT.

The J gene is TRBJ1-2, the V gene TRBV7-9; D gene ambiguous. The V gene lost 1 base and the J gene lost 5 bases, with 8 bases spanning the gap. Germline V gene data show CDR1 as SEHNR and CDR2 as FQNEAQ (reference sequence). The CDR3 has 13 residues. The CDR3 nucleotides read TGTGCCAGCAGCTTAGACAAGTCATATGGCTACACCTTC. It specifies CASSLDKSYGYTF.

V usage is TRBV7-2 and J usage is TRBJ1-4; tentative D call: TRBD1 (5 bases). The CDR3 consists of 14 residues. Trimming took 2 bases from V and 7 from J, leaving 11 bases between them. CDR1 and CDR2 (germline): SGHTA, FQGNSA. The CDR3 is CASSLRQGSEKLFF. In nucleotides, the CDR3 is TGTGCCAGCAGCTTAAGGCAGGGCAGTGAAAAACTGTTTTTT.

This rearrangement joins TRBV11-2 to TRBJ2-1; no definite D call. Trimming left V 5 bases short and J 1 base short, with 15 bases between. CDR3 length: 16 residues. Germline V CDR1 and CDR2: SGHAT, FQNNGV. CDR3 sequence (DNA): TGTGCCAGCAGCCCCCAGGCCGCCGATTCCTACAATGAGCAGTTCTTC. This gives the protein CASSPQAADSYNEQFF.

This rearrangement joins TRBV7-2 to TRBJ1-1, with unresolved D. This CDR3 has 15 residues. Trimming took off 3 bases at V and 3 bases at J, with 14 bases between the two ends. The germline gives CDR1 SGHTA, CDR2 FQGNSA. CDR3 DNA: TGTGCCAGCAGCTTCGCCTCCGGCGGGGACACTGAAGCTTTCTTT. It translates to CASSFASGGDTEAFF.

This clone was counted many times. The chain uses TRBV6-1 and TRBJ2-5, with D perhaps TRBD1 (5 bases). Trimming pared 6 bases from V and 2 bases from J, leaving 10 bases between. The CDR3 is 13 residues long. CDR1 is MNHNS, CDR2 SASEGT, per germline. CDR3 protein: CASRRGYQETQYF. CDR3 coding DNA: TGTGCCAGCAGAAGGGGCTATCAAGAGACCCAGTACTTC.

This chain uses TRBV30 with TRBJ1-4, with 8 bases that match TRBD1. V was pared by 7 bases and J by 11 bases, with 9 bases of the junction left unmatched. The CDR3 length is 12 residues. Germline V lookup: CDR1 GTSNPN, CDR2 SVGIG (reference sequence). This chain's CDR3 is CASIGQGEKLFF. The CDR3, as DNA: TGTGCCTCAATCGGACAGGGCGAGAAACTGTTTTTT.

The rearrangement joins TRBV6-1 to TRBJ1-5; D not resolved. This CDR3 contains 15 residues. Trimming stripped 5 bases from V and 7 bases from J, with 18 bases between. Per the germline V gene, CDR1 is MNHNS and CDR2 is SASEGT. The CDR3 here is CASSNSFRPGQPQHF. DNA for the CDR3: TGTGCCAGCAGTAATTCTTTTCGACCGGGGCAGCCCCAGCATTTT.

V usage is TRBV5-1 and J usage is TRBJ1-5; possibly TRBD1 for D (6 bases). Germline CDR1 reads SGHRS; CDR2 reads YFSETQ. Trimming stripped 4 bases from V and 7 bases from J, with 18 bases between. The CDR3 runs 15 residues. CDR3 protein: CASSRDPGAQQPQHF. The CDR3, as DNA: TGCGCCAGCAGCCGAGACCCAGGGGCACAACAGCCCCAGCATTTT. Supplemented by reference TRBV5-1 and TRBJ1-5, the full variable domain reads KAGVTQTPRYLIKTRGQQVTLSCSPISGHRSVSWYQQTPGQGLQFLFEYFSETQRNKGNFPGRFSGRQFSNSRSEMNVSTLELGDSALYLCASSRDPGAQQPQHFGDGTRLSIL.

This sequence joins TRBV18 and TRBJ1-4; 9 bases are a match to TRBD1. Per the germline V gene, CDR1 is KGHSH and CDR2 is LQKENI. This CDR3 region has 16 residues. V trimming: 3 bases; J trimming: 5 bases; junction bases outside the gene matches: 7. The CDR3 sequence: CASSPETGGLNEKLFF. The CDR3 DNA reads TGTGCCAGCTCACCGGAAACAGGGGGCCTAAATGAAAAACTGTTTTTT.

The genes are TRBV10-2 and TRBJ2-1, with 8 nucleotides matching TRBD2. With V trimmed by 6 bases and J by 8 bases, 6 bases remained unmatched. The CDR3 loop spans 13 amino acids. Per germline, CDR1 WSHSY and CDR2 SAAADI. CDR3 residues: CASRGLGGHEQFF. DNA of the CDR3: TGCGCCAGCAGGGGACTAGGCGGGCATGAGCAGTTCTTC.

The chain joins TRBV7-2 to TRBJ2-7, with 9 nucleotides matching TRBD2. V shed 3 bases, J shed 6 bases, and the junction held 15 bases outside the gene matches. The CDR3 spans 17 residues. The V gene's germline CDR1 is SGHTA and CDR2 FQGNSA. CDR3 bases: TGTGCCAGCAGCTTCTTGCCTCGGACTAGCGAGAAACCCGAGCAGTACTTC. Translating gives CASSFLPRTSEKPEQYF.

The V and J genes are TRBV11-2 and TRBJ1-5; D remains unclear. Germline CDR1 reads SGHAT; CDR2 reads FQNNGV. Trimming cost V 0 bases and J 7 bases, with 13 bases left between them. This CDR3 has 15 residues. Here the CDR3 reads CASSLDGLPEQPQHF. The CDR3 DNA follows: TGTGCCAGCAGCTTAGATGGGCTTCCCGAGCAGCCCCAGCATTTT.

The chain is built from TRBV18 and TRBJ2-7; TRBD1 aligns across 7 bases. With V trimmed by 8 bases and J by 2 bases, 9 bases remained unmatched. The CDR3 covers 14 residues. Germline V lookup: CDR1 KGHSH, CDR2 LQKENI. This CDR3 reads CASLSPTGAYEQYF. The CDR3, as DNA: TGTGCCAGCCTCTCCCCCACAGGGGCCTACGAGCAGTACTTC.

The chain uses TRBV11-2 and TRBJ1-5; 7 bases are shared with TRBD1. The CDR3 consists of 14 residues. CDR1 is SGHAT and CDR2 is FQNNGV in the germline V gene. The V segment lost 5 bases and the J segment 2 bases; nucleotides outside the gene matches: 3. CDR3 coding DNA: TGTGCCAGCAGCCCGCAGGGGGGCAATCAGCCCCAGCATTTT. It is translated as CASSPQGGNQPQHF.

The chain is built from TRBV5-4 and TRBJ1-2, with TRBD1 matching 7 bases. Per the germline V gene, CDR1 is SGHNT and CDR2 is YYREEE (reference sequence). The CDR3 is 15 residues long. The V and J ends lost 3 bases and 2 bases, in that order; junction bases with no gene match: 7. As DNA, the CDR3 is TGTGCCAGCAGCTCGCGACAGGGAGACAACTATGGCTACACCTTC. Translation: CASSSRQGDNYGYTF.

The sample holds one count of this clone. This chain links TRBV4-3 with TRBJ2-4; the match to TRBD1 covers 7 bases. The CDR3 has 17 amino acids. The ends lost 0 bases at V and 0 bases at J; junction bases unmatched: 5. Germline-derived CDR1 and CDR2 are LGHNA and YSLEER. In DNA form, the CDR3 reads TGCGCCAGCAGCCAAGAACCGCCAGGGGGAGCCAAAAACATTCAGTACTTC. Protein product: CASSQEPPGGAKNIQYF.

The CDR3 bases are TGTGCCAGCAGCTTAAGGACAGGGGGGAGTAATAGCAATCAGCCCCAGCATTTT. It is translated as CASSLRTGGSNSNQPQHF. The rearrangement uses TRBV7-8 and TRBJ1-5; 10 bases line up with TRBD1. Trimming at V came to 2 bases and at J to 0 bases, leaving 7 bases not matched to a gene. In germline, CDR1 is SGHVS, CDR2 FQNEAQ. The CDR3 runs to 18 residues.